The rows below give T cell receptor beta chains drawn from one sample of a study of blood T cell repertoires in COVID-19. Assay used: immunoSEQ multiplex PCR; TCRdb lists only in-frame clones, some missing. Among approximately 280,000 clones listed, roughly 86% were seen once. The material sequenced was peripheral blood. These receptors came from a woman in her twenties or thirties who had recovered from COVID-19. CDR3s include the opening cysteine and the closing phenylalanine or tryptophan. D genes are given only for firm matches. Clone size is not always given. Where it is, it says once, few, many or a class for expanded clones.

abundance,v_gene,d_gene,j_gene,CDR3aa,CDR3nt
-,TRBV5-1,-,TRBJ1-4,CASSLDPGEGTNEKLFF,TGCGCCAGCAGCTTGGATCCGGGTGAGGGTACTAATGAAAAACTGTTTTTT
-,TRBV5-1,-,TRBJ2-1,CASSGPTRSYNEQFF,TGCGCCAGCAGCGGGCCTACCCGCTCCTACAATGAGCAGTTCTTC
-,TRBV27,TRBD1,TRBJ1-1,CASSLQGVNTEAFF,TGTGCCAGCAGTTTACAGGGGGTGAACACTGAAGCTTTCTTT
-,TRBV27,-,TRBJ2-3,CASSIRQGGDTQYF,TGTGCCAGCAGCATTAGGCAGGGGGGCGATACGCAGTATTTT
-,TRBV5-6,-,TRBJ1-1,CASSLVGEVAEAFF,TGTGCCAGCAGCTTGGTCGGTGAGGTCGCTGAAGCTTTCTTT
-,TRBV14,-,TRBJ2-1,CASSQYNSYNEQFF,TGTGCCAGCAGCCAGTATAACTCCTACAATGAGCAGTTCTTC
-,TRBV7-3,-,TRBJ2-1,CASSLTFPNEQFF,TGTGCCAGCAGCTTAACGTTCCCTAATGAGCAGTTCTTC
-,TRBV5-1,-,TRBJ2-3,CASSLDRAQYF,TGCGCCAGCAGCTTGGATCGGGCGCAGTATTTT
-,TRBV7-9,-,TRBJ2-7,CASSPTGTYYEQYF,TGTGCCAGCAGCCCAACAGGTACCTACTACGAGCAGTACTTC
-,TRBV20-1,-,TRBJ2-7,CSAPALREQYF,TGCAGTGCCCCGGCACTAAGAGAGCAGTACTTC
-,TRBV30,-,TRBJ1-1,CAWKEGGTEAFF,TGTGCCTGGAAAGAGGGAGGCACTGAAGCTTTCTTT
-,TRBV4-1,TRBD1,TRBJ1-2,CASSQEPQGGVGYTF,TGCGCCAGCAGCCAAGAACCCCAGGGGGGAGTAGGCTACACCTTC
-,TRBV27,-,TRBJ1-4,CASSLSPGNEKLFF,TGTGCCAGCAGTTTATCCCCAGGGAATGAAAAACTGTTTTTT
-,TRBV12-3/TRBV12-4,-,TRBJ1-2,CASSLSVYGYTF,TGTGCCAGCAGTTTATCGGTCTATGGCTACACCTTC
-,TRBV5-1,TRBD1,TRBJ1-3,CASKGDRESGNTIYF,TGCGCCAGCAAAGGAGACAGGGAGTCTGGAAACACCATATATTTT
-,TRBV5-4,TRBD2,TRBJ2-3,CASSPGLGLAGGTDTQYF,TGTGCCAGCAGCCCCGGCCTCGGGCTAGCGGGAGGCACAGATACGCAGTATTTT
-,TRBV19,TRBD2,TRBJ2-2,CASSARLAETNTGELFF,TGTGCCAGTAGTGCCCGACTAGCGGAGACGAACACCGGGGAGCTGTTTTTT
-,TRBV7-2,TRBD1,TRBJ1-2,CASTRTGGNYGYTF,TGTGCCAGCACAAGGACAGGCGGCAACTATGGCTACACCTTC
-,TRBV5-6,-,TRBJ1-1,CASSLSNMNTEAFF,TGTGCCAGCAGCTTGAGTAACATGAACACTGAAGCTTTCTTT
once,TRBV18,TRBD2,TRBJ2-1,CASSPDGTIRNEQFF,TGTGCCAGCTCACCTGATGGGACTATCCGGAATGAGCAGTTCTTC
-,TRBV6-2/TRBV6-3,-,TRBJ2-7,CASSTLLGGGYEQYF,TGTGCCAGCAGTACCCTGTTGGGAGGGGGCTACGAGCAGTACTTC
-,TRBV27,TRBD2,TRBJ2-3,CASSLSASGPHTDTQYF,TGTGCCAGCAGTTTATCCGCTAGCGGGCCACACACAGATACGCAGTATTTT
-,TRBV27,TRBD2,TRBJ2-7,CASSPQGTSGRREQYF,TGTGCCAGCAGTCCCCAAGGGACTAGCGGGAGACGCGAGCAGTACTTC
-,TRBV7-8,-,TRBJ1-6,CASSPGGAPLHF,TGTGCCAGCAGCCCAGGCGGGGCCCCCCTCCACTTT
-,TRBV28,TRBD2,TRBJ2-5,CASTKLAGAWDDQYF,TGTGCCAGCACTAAACTAGCGGGGGCTTGGGATGACCAGTACTTC
-,TRBV3-1/TRBV3-2,-,TRBJ2-7,CASSRDSTYEQYF,TGTGCCAGCAGCCGGGACTCGACCTACGAGCAGTACTTC
-,TRBV7-9,-,TRBJ1-6,CASSLDGDSYSPLHF,TGTGCCAGCAGCTTAGACGGGGATTCTTACTCACCCCTCCACTTT
-,TRBV29-1,-,TRBJ1-2,CSVEGARGYTF,TGCAGCGTTGAAGGGGCGCGCGGCTACACCTTC
once,TRBV28,-,TRBJ2-2,CASSYERSRAGELFF,TGTGCCAGCAGTTACGAGCGGTCAAGAGCCGGGGAGCTGTTTTTT
-,TRBV19,-,TRBJ2-1,CASSMGGRSSYNEQFF,TGTGCCAGTAGTATGGGGGGTCGAAGCTCCTACAATGAGCAGTTCTTC
-,TRBV19,-,TRBJ2-1,CASLSSYNEQFF,TGTGCCAGTTTGAGCTCCTACAATGAGCAGTTCTTC
-,TRBV18,-,TRBJ1-1,CASSPNRGDTEAFF,TGTGCCAGCTCACCTAATAGAGGAGACACTGAAGCTTTCTTT
-,TRBV2,-,TRBJ2-3,CASRGALSQYF,TGTGCCAGCAGGGGAGCATTGTCGCAGTATTTT
-,TRBV18,-,TRBJ1-1,CASSPLQGGAFF,TGTGCCAGCTCACCGCTTCAGGGTGGCGCTTTCTTT
once,TRBV19,TRBD2,TRBJ2-1,CASSIGLAVFNEQFF,TGTGCCAGTAGTATAGGACTAGCTGTTTTCAATGAGCAGTTCTTC
-,TRBV19,TRBD1,TRBJ1-5,CASSTGDRGFNQPQHF,TGTGCCAGTAGTACCGGGGACAGGGGATTCAATCAGCCCCAGCATTTT
-,TRBV9,TRBD2,TRBJ2-3,CASSATSGGTDTQYF,TGTGCCAGCAGCGCTACTAGCGGTGGCACAGATACGCAGTATTTT
-,TRBV2,TRBD1,TRBJ1-6,CASRETGNLYNSPLHF,TGTGCCAGCAGGGAGACAGGGAACCTATATAATTCACCCCTCCACTTT
-,TRBV7-9,-,TRBJ2-7,CASSSGTYEQYF,TGTGCCAGCAGCTCAGGAACCTACGAGCAGTACTTC
-,TRBV27,-,TRBJ1-1,CASSFGGARNTEAFF,TGTGCCAGCAGTTTCGGGGGGGCCAGGAACACTGAAGCTTTCTTT
many,TRBV6-5,TRBD2,TRBJ2-3,CASSISGGSTDTQYF,TGTGCCAGCAGCATTAGCGGGGGTTCCACAGATACGCAGTATTTT
-,TRBV10-1,-,TRBJ2-4,CASSEAGARNIQYF,TGCGCCAGCAGTGAGGCAGGGGCAAGAAACATTCAGTACTTC
-,TRBV2,-,TRBJ1-2,CASSEAWTVEPTF,TGTGCCAGCAGTGAAGCATGGACAGTCGAGCCCACCTTC
-,TRBV9,-,TRBJ1-2,CASSAEGVGGYTF,TGTGCCAGCAGCGCAGAGGGGGTTGGTGGCTACACCTTC
-,TRBV7-9,TRBD1,TRBJ1-1,CASSLDRGSEAFF,TGTGCCAGCAGCCTGGACAGGGGATCTGAAGCTTTCTTT
-,TRBV6-5,-,TRBJ1-5,CASTLRGNQPQHF,TGTGCCAGCACCCTGAGGGGCAATCAGCCCCAGCATTTT